This TCR beta chain was obtained from a study of T cell responses to AZD1222 COVID-19 vaccine. Study-level findings and limits: Among vaccine-associated CD4 TCRs, coverage spanned spike, with dominance at 160-218 and 743-854.

Libraries were prepared by immunoSEQ multiplex PCR; TCRdb keeps only in-frame clonotypes and omits some of them. The repertoire holds some 170,000 clones, with 90% to 95% as singletons. Trimming at V came to 7 bases and at J to 2 bases, leaving 10 bases not matched to a gene. CDR1 is SQVTM and CDR2 is ANQGSEA in the germline V gene. There are 15 residues in the CDR3. The analysis combined second doses at about 4 or about 12 weeks. In the case of this clone: Its antigen is as yet unknown.

The TCR comes from an adult who received the AZD1222 COVID-19 vaccine. V usage is TRBV29-1 and J usage is TRBJ2-2, with TRBD1 matching over 7 bases. This sample comprised peripheral blood, obtained 28 days after the second AZD1222 dose. CDR3 sequence reads: CSAAETGINTGELFF. The DNA for the CDR3 is TGCAGCGCAGCAGAGACAGGGATTAACACCGGGGAGCTGTTTTTT.